Listed below are T cell receptor beta chains from one sample, sequenced in a study of T cell responses to AZD1222 COVID-19 vaccine. Clones were read by immunoSEQ multiplex PCR, and TCRdb kept only the in-frame ones, dropping some. This table has 140,000 to 150,000 clones, about 89% appearing once. The specimen comprised peripheral blood, sampled on day 0 of AZD1222 vaccination. The receptors here all came from an adult in good health. Each CDR3 is given without its conserved first and last residue. The order of the fields is V gene, CDR3 length, J gene, D gene, CDR3 protein. D genes are given only for firm matches.

V gene: TRBV5-8
CDR3 length: 12
J gene: TRBJ1-2
D gene: TRBD1
CDR3 protein: ASRATGKSYGYT

V gene: TRBV7-2
CDR3 length: 12
J gene: TRBJ2-7
D gene: TRBD2
CDR3 protein: ASSLSGGTYEQY

V gene: TRBV2
CDR3 length: 11
J gene: TRBJ2-2
D gene: .
CDR3 protein: ASSYQNTGELF

V gene: TRBV21-1
CDR3 length: 10
J gene: TRBJ2-2
D gene: .
CDR3 protein: ASGCHTGELF

V gene: TRBV5-1
CDR3 length: 14
J gene: TRBJ1-3
D gene: .
CDR3 protein: ASSLGDPRTGNTIY

V gene: TRBV7-3
CDR3 length: 11
J gene: TRBJ1-1
D gene: TRBD1
CDR3 protein: ASSWTGSTEAF

V gene: TRBV9
CDR3 length: 13
J gene: TRBJ2-2
D gene: .
CDR3 protein: ASRFSPGGAGELF

V gene: TRBV7-3
CDR3 length: 12
J gene: TRBJ2-7
D gene: .
CDR3 protein: ASSPDTSSYEQY

V gene: TRBV11-2
CDR3 length: 13
J gene: TRBJ2-1
D gene: .
CDR3 protein: ASSFGGISYNEQF

V gene: TRBV10-3
CDR3 length: 14
J gene: TRBJ1-1
D gene: TRBD1
CDR3 protein: AIRSGDREMNTEAF

V gene: TRBV3-1/TRBV3-2
CDR3 length: 13
J gene: TRBJ2-2
D gene: TRBD2
CDR3 protein: ASSQTSGRVGELF

V gene: TRBV10-1
CDR3 length: 13
J gene: TRBJ1-5
D gene: TRBD1
CDR3 protein: ASSPGRQGDQPQH

V gene: TRBV23-1
CDR3 length: 14
J gene: TRBJ2-7
D gene: TRBD2
CDR3 protein: ASSQLGLVEPYEQY

V gene: TRBV7-2
CDR3 length: 12
J gene: TRBJ2-7
D gene: TRBD2
CDR3 protein: ASSGLAGGYEQY

V gene: TRBV6-5
CDR3 length: 13
J gene: TRBJ2-7
D gene: TRBD1
CDR3 protein: ASIPGTGVSYEQY

V gene: TRBV24-1
CDR3 length: 13
J gene: TRBJ1-1
D gene: .
CDR3 protein: ATSDPSGGNTEAF

V gene: TRBV19
CDR3 length: 11
J gene: TRBJ1-2
D gene: .
CDR3 protein: ASSTPGGYGYT

V gene: TRBV19
CDR3 length: 15
J gene: TRBJ1-1
D gene: TRBD1
CDR3 protein: ASSKLPGQGENTEAF

V gene: TRBV6-2/TRBV6-3
CDR3 length: 16
J gene: TRBJ2-1
D gene: TRBD2
CDR3 protein: ASSRGLAGGPSYNEQF

V gene: TRBV6-1
CDR3 length: 14
J gene: TRBJ2-4
D gene: .
CDR3 protein: ASSEWRGDPKNIQY

V gene: TRBV11-2
CDR3 length: 14
J gene: TRBJ2-3
D gene: TRBD1
CDR3 protein: ASSFYGQGRTDTQY

V gene: TRBV7-2
CDR3 length: 12
J gene: TRBJ1-3
D gene: .
CDR3 protein: ASSLVGSGNTIY

V gene: TRBV28
CDR3 length: 12
J gene: TRBJ2-7
D gene: .
CDR3 protein: ANIYPGDSYEQY

V gene: TRBV30
CDR3 length: 13
J gene: TRBJ1-1
D gene: .
CDR3 protein: AWVRAPQVGTEAF

V gene: TRBV2
CDR3 length: 13
J gene: TRBJ2-2
D gene: TRBD2
CDR3 protein: ASSLAGENTGELF

V gene: TRBV12-3/TRBV12-4
CDR3 length: 11
J gene: TRBJ1-6
D gene: .
CDR3 protein: ASSLGFNSPLH

V gene: TRBV27
CDR3 length: 13
J gene: TRBJ1-1
D gene: .
CDR3 protein: ASTPTGRVNTEAF

V gene: TRBV19
CDR3 length: 11
J gene: TRBJ2-3
D gene: .
CDR3 protein: ASILTPGDTQY

V gene: TRBV19
CDR3 length: 14
J gene: TRBJ1-1
D gene: TRBD1
CDR3 protein: ASSQRQGPLNTEAF

V gene: TRBV5-4
CDR3 length: 13
J gene: TRBJ2-7
D gene: TRBD2
CDR3 protein: ASAEGGRAIYEQY

V gene: TRBV20-1
CDR3 length: 12
J gene: TRBJ2-1
D gene: .
CDR3 protein: SASGSGFLNEQF

V gene: TRBV6-2/TRBV6-3
CDR3 length: 15
J gene: TRBJ2-4
D gene: TRBD1
CDR3 protein: ASSLRGQGLAKNIQY

V gene: TRBV7-9
CDR3 length: 15
J gene: TRBJ2-1
D gene: TRBD1
CDR3 protein: ASSLAYPQGAEDEQF

V gene: TRBV15
CDR3 length: 16
J gene: TRBJ2-3
D gene: TRBD2
CDR3 protein: ATSLRWASGSSTDTQY

V gene: TRBV10-3
CDR3 length: 12
J gene: TRBJ2-7
D gene: TRBD2
CDR3 protein: AIRGAGGPGEQY

V gene: TRBV30
CDR3 length: 12
J gene: TRBJ1-6
D gene: .
CDR3 protein: AWRKGPDNSPLH

V gene: TRBV19
CDR3 length: 10
J gene: TRBJ2-3
D gene: .
CDR3 protein: ASSIFGDTQY

V gene: TRBV11-2
CDR3 length: 14
J gene: TRBJ2-1
D gene: TRBD2
CDR3 protein: ASSLERLAVYNEQF

V gene: TRBV4-2
CDR3 length: 16
J gene: TRBJ2-3
D gene: TRBD1
CDR3 protein: ASRKQGPSWTGTDTQY

V gene: TRBV29-1
CDR3 length: 9
J gene: TRBJ1-1
D gene: .
CDR3 protein: SVGKNTEAF

V gene: TRBV5-4
CDR3 length: 14
J gene: TRBJ2-1
D gene: TRBD2
CDR3 protein: ASSLKLSGSYNEQF

V gene: TRBV7-9
CDR3 length: 11
J gene: TRBJ2-5
D gene: .
CDR3 protein: ASRPVQKETQY

V gene: TRBV7-2
CDR3 length: 11
J gene: TRBJ2-3
D gene: .
CDR3 protein: ASSRDFTDTQY

V gene: TRBV7-8
CDR3 length: 13
J gene: TRBJ2-7
D gene: .
CDR3 protein: ASSLGTGLSYEQY

V gene: TRBV10-3
CDR3 length: 13
J gene: TRBJ1-2
D gene: .
CDR3 protein: ATEGRGGQNYGYT

V gene: TRBV5-4
CDR3 length: 15
J gene: TRBJ2-2
D gene: TRBD1
CDR3 protein: ASSPPGQGSNTGELF

V gene: TRBV6-5
CDR3 length: 12
J gene: TRBJ1-2
D gene: .
CDR3 protein: ASSRRGDSYGYT

V gene: TRBV7-9
CDR3 length: 12
J gene: TRBJ1-6
D gene: .
CDR3 protein: ASSLWALNGPLH

V gene: TRBV18
CDR3 length: 12
J gene: TRBJ1-1
D gene: .
CDR3 protein: ASSPLGGDTEAF

V gene: TRBV5-4
CDR3 length: 13
J gene: TRBJ2-3
D gene: TRBD2
CDR3 protein: ASSFGAGNTDTQY